This T cell receptor (beta chain) was identified in a study of blood T cell repertoires in COVID-19 (dated by TCRdb to about 2020). Study-level background: Samples from collaborators originated in the United States, Italy and Spain and spanned both the acute and convalescent phases of COVID-19. The repertoires were released in a freely available public database intended as a resource for research on the immune response to SARS-CoV-2. The dataset comprised deeply sampled blood TCRbeta repertoires from subjects exposed to, actively infected with, or recovered from COVID-19. The material from the prospective study consisted of cDNA or gDNA derived from T cells, B-cell-depleted T cells, or PBMCs. Where available, HLA class I and class II types were obtained from metadata supplied by the sample provider rather than from assay-based typing. Samples were obtained from the ongoing ImmuneRACE study (first 160 participants) and from about 1,300 subjects provided by 6 global collaborators. Sample metadata almost always included a de-identified subject ID, COVID-19 status, age in years and sex. Overall study results and their limits: The amount of clinical and demographic metadata varied by source and participant and was provided uncurated.

For CDR1 and CDR2, the germline V gene (reference sequence) lists LNHDA and SQIVND. The CDR3, from cysteine to phenylalanine, totals 15 residues. CDR3 DNA is the only sequence kept; it has 45 bases, read in frame from the first base. Relative to germline, V is missing 3 bases and J is missing 4 bases, with 5 bases of the junction outside any gene match. The immunoSEQ Assay, a bias-controlled multiplex PCR, was used to amplify TCRbeta CDR3 regions from genomic DNA. The paper's data handling went like this. Within the assay, amplification of reference gene primers was used to estimate how many nucleated cells each sample contained. To quantify the absolute abundance of each unique TCRbeta CDR3 rearrangement, sequence reads were collapsed and filtered. For each sample, productive Simpson clonality was calculated as the square root of Simpson's diversity index over productive rearrangements. The table was pulled from immuneACCESS by TCRdb, which kept in-frame rearrangements only. Such tables lose some clones; where checked, under half of the loss comes from unresolved V genes, and the rest has no known cause. V and J calls and clone size are as listed in that table; D and trimming were resolved from the DNA. The sample contains about 250,000 clones, about 80% of them found a single time. The ten most abundant clones make up 4% to 5.5% of the sample.

Collaborating institutions collected whole blood in K2EDTA tubes following their own protocols. Collaborator samples were shipped for TCRbeta analysis as frozen whole blood, isolated PBMCs, or DNA extracted from either sample type. As to this clone: Its binding antigen is unknown. Base quality data are lacking; no much larger clone is found one base away.

The sequenced sample was peripheral blood. The sequence joins TRBV19 to TRBJ2-3; the central 9 bases match TRBD2. The origin of this receptor is a middle-aged man with active or convalescent COVID-19. The CDR3: CASSIRVAGADTQYF. The DNA sequence reads TGTGCCAGTAGTATCCGGGTAGCGGGGGCAGATACGCAGTATTTT.